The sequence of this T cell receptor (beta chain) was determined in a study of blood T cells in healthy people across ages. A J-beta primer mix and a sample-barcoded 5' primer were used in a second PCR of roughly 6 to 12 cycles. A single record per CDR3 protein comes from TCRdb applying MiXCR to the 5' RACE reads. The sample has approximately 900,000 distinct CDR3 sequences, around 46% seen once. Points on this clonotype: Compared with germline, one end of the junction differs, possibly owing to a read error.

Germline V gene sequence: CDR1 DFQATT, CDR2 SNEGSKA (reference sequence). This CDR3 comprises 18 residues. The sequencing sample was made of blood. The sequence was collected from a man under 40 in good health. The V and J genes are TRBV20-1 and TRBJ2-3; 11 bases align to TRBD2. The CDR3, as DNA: TGCCGTGCTAGAGATAAGCCGGTAGCGGGGGGGGTCACAGATACGCAGTATTTT. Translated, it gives CRARDKPVAGGVTDTQYF.